The 3 T cell receptor beta chains below were found in one sample sequenced in a study of cytomegalovirus exposure and HLA in healthy donors. PCR was performed using 60 Vbeta and 13 Jbeta primers. Using immunoSEQ multiplex PCR, the repertoire was profiled, and TCRdb retains in-frame clones only, with some absent. The data show about 140,000 clones, with roughly 80% seen just once and approximately 1.1% held by the top ten. Source material: PBMCs. The receptors were gathered from a female donor in good health and CMV-seronegative.

This chain uses TRBV4-1 with TRBJ2-4, with D possibly TRBD1 on 6 matching bases. From germline, CDR1 is MGHRA and CDR2 YSYEKL. Trimming left V 4 bases short and J 1 base short, with 14 bases between. The CDR3 length is 16 residues. This chain's CDR3 is CASSPGGRGAKNIQYF. The CDR3 coding sequence is TGCGCCAGCAGCCCCGGAGGCAGGGGCGCCAAAAACATTCAGTACTTC.

The chain recombines TRBV5-1 with TRBJ1-1; the D gene is possibly TRBD1 (6 bases). CDR3 length equals 16 residues. Trimming cost V 4 bases and J 1 base, with 17 bases left between them. Germline CDR1 SGHRS, CDR2 YFSETQ. CDR3: CASSARTDLTNTEAFF. In nucleotides, the CDR3 is TGCGCCAGCAGCGCGAGGACAGACTTAACGAACACTGAAGCTTTCTTT. Variable domain in full (rest from reference TRBV5-1 and TRBJ1-1): KAGVTQTPRYLIKTRGQQVTLSCSPISGHRSVSWYQQTPGQGLQFLFEYFSETQRNKGNFPGRFSGRQFSNSRSEMNVSTLELGDSALYLCASSARTDLTNTEAFFGQGTRLTVV.

CDR3 in amino acids: CASSLGGLAGGVTDTQYF. DNA of the CDR3: TGCGCCAGCAGCTTGGGGGGACTAGCGGGAGGGGTCACAGATACGCAGTATTTT. V usage is TRBV5-1 and J usage is TRBJ2-3; 16 positions match TRBD2. This CDR3 contains 18 residues. From germline, CDR1 is SGHRS and CDR2 YFSETQ. V shed 0 bases and J 2 bases; nucleotides not matched to a gene: 3. Drawing the rest from reference TRBV5-1 and TRBJ2-3, the complete variable domain is KAGVTQTPRYLIKTRGQQVTLSCSPISGHRSVSWYQQTPGQGLQFLFEYFSETQRNKGNFPGRFSGRQFSNSRSEMNVSTLELGDSALYLCASSLGGLAGGVTDTQYFGPGTRLTVL.